This T cell receptor beta chain was captured by sequencing in a study of early T cells in non-severe SARS-CoV-2 infection. Attachment of unique molecular identifiers was made to individual cDNA molecules. TCRdb re-called the 5' RACE reads with MiXCR, one entry per CDR3 protein. The sample carries about 83,000 distinct CDR3 sequences, roughly 12% recorded once. With V trimmed by 2 bases and J by 3 bases, 3 bases remained unmatched. The CDR3 is 16 residues long. Germline values: CDR1 MNHEY, CDR2 SVGAGI. In its sample, this clonotype was seen a few times. The origin of this receptor is an adult who was a healthcare worker with PCR-confirmed SARS-CoV-2 infection or an uninfected control (not recorded which). The sample was whole blood. This rearrangement joins TRBV6-5 to TRBJ2-7; 14 bases fit TRBD2. This chain's CDR3 is CASSYGTSGSGYEQYF. The CDR3 nucleotides are TGTGCCAGCAGTTACGGGACTAGCGGGAGCGGCTACGAGCAGTACTTC.